A single T cell receptor beta chain is shown here with its context. The V end lost 4 bases, the J end lost 0 bases, and 13 bases lay between the germline ends. Germline CDR1 reads LNHDA; CDR2 reads SQIVND (reference sequence). This CDR3 is built from 16 residues. In the original processing: Researchers report that nucleated cell counts were estimated from reference gene primer amplification. The protocol was immunoSEQ multiplex PCR, while the TCRdb copy is restricted to in-frame clones and leaves out a portion. The V and J calls and the clone size are those of that table, but D and trimming were determined from the DNA. This sample has 180,000 or so clones, with approximately 85% found just once. This sample is drawn from a study of blood T cell repertoires in COVID-19. On the study more broadly: Samples came from the United States, Italy and Spain, spanning acute and convalescent COVID-19. PBMCs, B-cell-depleted T cells, or T cells were the source of the cDNA or gDNA that made up the material.

This receptor was taken from a man in his fifties or sixties who had recovered from COVID-19. The rearrangement joins TRBV19 to TRBJ1-3; D is unclear. Sequencing input: peripheral blood. In DNA form, the CDR3 reads TGTGCCAGTAGTACAACGGGTACTAGCTCTGGAAACACCATATATTTT. Protein sequence: CASSTTGTSSGNTIYF.